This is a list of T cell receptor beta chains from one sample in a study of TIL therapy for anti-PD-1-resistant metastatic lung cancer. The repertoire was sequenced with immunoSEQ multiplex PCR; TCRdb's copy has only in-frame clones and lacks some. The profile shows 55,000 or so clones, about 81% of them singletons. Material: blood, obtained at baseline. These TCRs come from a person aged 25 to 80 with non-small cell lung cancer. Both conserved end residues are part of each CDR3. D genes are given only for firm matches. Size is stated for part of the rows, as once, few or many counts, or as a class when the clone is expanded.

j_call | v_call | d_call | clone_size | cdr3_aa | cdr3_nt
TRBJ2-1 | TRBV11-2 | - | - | CASRGYNEQFF | TGTGCCAGCAGGGGGTACAATGAGCAGTTCTTC
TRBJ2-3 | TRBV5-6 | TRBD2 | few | CASSLTQVLAGLTDTQYF | TGTGCCAGCAGCCTCACCCAAGTCCTAGCGGGGCTCACAGATACGCAGTATTTT
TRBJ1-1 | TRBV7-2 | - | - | CASSHSRGRRNTEAFF | TGTGCCAGCAGCCATTCCCGGGGCCGCAGGAACACTGAAGCTTTCTTT
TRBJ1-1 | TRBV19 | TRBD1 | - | CASSIETGVAEAFF | TGTGCCAGTAGTATAGAAACAGGGGTCGCTGAAGCTTTCTTT
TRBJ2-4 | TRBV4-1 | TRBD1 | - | CASSQVGAQGVGKNIQYF | TGCGCCAGCAGCCAAGTGGGGGCTCAGGGGGTTGGCAAAAACATTCAGTACTTC
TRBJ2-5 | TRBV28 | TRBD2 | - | CASSLGGGAEETQYF | TGTGCCAGCAGTTTAGGGGGAGGGGCTGAAGAGACCCAGTACTTC
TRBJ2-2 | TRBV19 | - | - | CASSIVGTGELFF | TGTGCCAGTAGTATCGTGGGGACCGGGGAGCTGTTTTTT
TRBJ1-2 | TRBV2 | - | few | CASSVGQIYGYTF | TGTGCCAGCAGTGTAGGACAGATCTATGGCTACACCTTC
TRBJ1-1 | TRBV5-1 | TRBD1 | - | CASSLWTGSTEAFF | TGCGCCAGCAGCTTATGGACAGGGTCCACTGAAGCTTTCTTT
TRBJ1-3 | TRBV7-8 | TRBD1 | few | CASSLRDRSGNTIYF | TGTGCCAGCAGCTTAAGGGACAGATCTGGAAACACCATATATTTT
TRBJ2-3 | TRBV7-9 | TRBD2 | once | CASSSSLGEGRTDTQYF | TGTGCCAGCAGCTCCTCCTTGGGGGAGGGTCGCACAGATACGCAGTATTTT
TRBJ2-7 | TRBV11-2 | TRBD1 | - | CASSLGQGAGEQYF | TGTGCCAGCAGCTTAGGACAGGGGGCAGGGGAGCAGTACTTC
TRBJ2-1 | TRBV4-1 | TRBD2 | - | CASSPPGLATYNEQFF | TGCGCCAGCAGCCCCCCGGGACTAGCGACCTACAATGAGCAGTTCTTC
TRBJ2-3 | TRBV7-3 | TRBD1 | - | CASSPRGQLTDTQYF | TGTGCCAGCAGCCCTAGGGGACAGCTCACAGATACGCAGTATTTT
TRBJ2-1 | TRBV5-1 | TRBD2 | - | CASSSGLAGAFSYNEQFF | TGCGCCAGCAGCTCGGGACTAGCGGGAGCCTTCTCCTACAATGAGCAGTTCTTC
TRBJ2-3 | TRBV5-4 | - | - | CASSQGTTSTDTQYF | TGTGCCAGCAGCCAAGGGACAACTAGCACAGATACGCAGTATTTT
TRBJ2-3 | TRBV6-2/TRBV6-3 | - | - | CASSLGDTQYF | TGTGCCAGCAGTTTAGGAGATACGCAGTATTTT
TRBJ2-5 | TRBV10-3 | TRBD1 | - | CAISGTVQETQYF | TGTGCCATCAGCGGGACAGTACAAGAGACCCAGTACTTC
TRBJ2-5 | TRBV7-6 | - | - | CASSMGTAKETQYF | TGTGCCAGCAGCATGGGGACTGCCAAAGAGACCCAGTACTTC
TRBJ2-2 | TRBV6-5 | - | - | CASSYQVGATGELFF | TGTGCCAGCAGTTACCAGGTGGGGGCTACCGGGGAGCTGTTTTTT
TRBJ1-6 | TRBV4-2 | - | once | CASRTSSYNSPLHF | TGTGCCAGCAGAACGAGCTCCTATAATTCACCCCTCCACTTT
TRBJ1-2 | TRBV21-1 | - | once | CASSKVKWTGHGYTF | TGTGCCAGCAGCAAAGTTAAATGGACAGGGCATGGCTACACCTTC
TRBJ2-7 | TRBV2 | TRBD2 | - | CASSEGGGRKAYEQYF | TGTGCCAGCAGTGAAGGGGGAGGGAGGAAAGCCTACGAGCAGTACTTC
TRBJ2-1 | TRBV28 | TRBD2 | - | CASSFYSRAGSYNEQFF | TGTGCCAGCAGTTTTTATTCGAGAGCGGGGTCCTACAATGAGCAGTTCTTC
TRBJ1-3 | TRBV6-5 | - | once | CASSYSFTGAGNTIYF | TGTGCCAGCAGTTACTCGTTTACAGGAGCGGGAAACACCATATATTTT
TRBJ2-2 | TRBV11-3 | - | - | CASRLTTNTGELFF | TGTGCCAGCAGACTTACCACGAACACCGGGGAGCTGTTTTTT
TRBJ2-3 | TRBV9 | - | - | CASSVSGSTDTQYF | TGTGCCAGCAGCGTTAGCGGTAGCACAGATACGCAGTATTTT
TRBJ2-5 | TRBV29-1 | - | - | CSVDPGLPETQYF | TGCAGCGTTGACCCAGGGCTCCCCGAGACCCAGTACTTC
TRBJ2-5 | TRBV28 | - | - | CASSLVGVRVTQYF | TGTGCCAGCAGTTTGGTAGGCGTCCGGGTGACCCAGTACTTC
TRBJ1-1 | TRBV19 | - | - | CASSPNTTPNTEAFF | TGTGCCAGTAGTCCCAACACCACACCGAACACTGAAGCTTTCTTT
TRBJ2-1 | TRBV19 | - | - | CASSMGGISYNEQFF | TGTGCCAGTAGTATGGGCGGGATCTCCTACAATGAGCAGTTCTTC
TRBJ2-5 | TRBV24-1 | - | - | CAAGTSFGGLKETQYF | TGTGCCGCCGGAACTTCTTTCGGAGGGCTAAAAGAGACCCAGTACTTC
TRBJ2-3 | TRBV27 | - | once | CASSANRAYTQYF | TGTGCCAGCAGTGCCAACAGGGCCTATACGCAGTATTTT
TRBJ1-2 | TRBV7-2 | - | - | CASSQTGGNYGYTF | TGTGCCAGCAGCCAGACGGGGGGGAACTATGGCTACACCTTC
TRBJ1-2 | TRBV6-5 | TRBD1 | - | CASSYRGRNYGYTF | TGTGCCAGCAGTTACAGGGGGCGAAACTATGGCTACACCTTC
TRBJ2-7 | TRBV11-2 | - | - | CASSLTRYEQYF | TGTGCCAGCAGCTTAACCCGCTACGAGCAGTACTTC
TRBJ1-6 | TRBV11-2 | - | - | CASSLDWGDSYNSPLHF | TGTGCCAGCAGCTTAGATTGGGGGGATTCCTATAATTCACCCCTCCACTTT
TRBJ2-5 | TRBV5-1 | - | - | CASSPDQGRVETQYF | TGCGCCAGCAGCCCAGACCAAGGACGGGTGGAGACCCAGTACTTC